Listed below are T cell receptor beta chains from one sample, sequenced in a study of beta chain features in type 1 diabetes. Sequencing used immunoSEQ multiplex PCR; TCRdb keeps in-frame clones, though not all of them. The sample lists some 500,000 clones; around 10% were seen once. The sample consisted of naive CD4+ T cells from blood. The source is a woman aged 18-35 years in good health. The CDR3 runs from the conserved cysteine through the conserved F or W. The D gene is left open where the match is weak. Size values are once, few and many counts, or a class for expanded clones, and some rows have none.

D gene | J gene | CDR3 length | clone size | V gene | CDR3 DNA | CDR3 protein
. | TRBJ2-1 | 13 | . | TRBV27 | TGTGCCAGCAGTTTAGCACCGGGACTCGAGCAGTTCTTC | CASSLAPGLEQFF
. | TRBJ2-5 | 14 | . | TRBV28 | TGTGCCAGCAGCTTACAGGGAGCACAAGAGACCCAGTACTTC | CASSLQGAQETQYF
. | TRBJ2-1 | 15 | . | TRBV4-3 | TGCGCCAGCAGCCAAGACAACACGGTATACAATGAGCAGTTCTTC | CASSQDNTVYNEQFF
. | TRBJ2-2 | 9 | many | TRBV3-1/TRBV3-2 | TGTGCCACGTCCGGGGAGCTGTTTTTT | CATSGELFF
. | TRBJ1-1 | 11 | few | TRBV28 | TGTGCCAGCAGACTGACAGTTGAAGCTTTCTTT | CASRLTVEAFF
. | TRBJ1-1 | 16 | . | TRBV27 | TGTGCCAGCAGTTCGCCTACAGGGAGCGGAGTCCCTGAAGCTTTCTTT | CASSSPTGSGVPEAFF
. | TRBJ1-2 | 13 | . | TRBV29-1 | TGCAGCGTTGAGGCTCAGGCTAACTATGGCTACACCTTC | CSVEAQANYGYTF
TRBD2 | TRBJ2-5 | 16 | few | TRBV14 | TGTGCCAGCAGCCAAGATATAGCGGGGGGCCAAGAGACCCAGTACTTC | CASSQDIAGGQETQYF
TRBD2 | TRBJ2-3 | 17 | . | TRBV4-3 | TGCGCCAGCAGCCTCAACGGGCAAGCGGGGTACACAGATACGCAGTATTTT | CASSLNGQAGYTDTQYF
. | TRBJ1-2 | 14 | few | TRBV14 | TGTGCCAGCAGCCCCAGGGGCGGGAACTATGGCTACACCTTC | CASSPRGGNYGYTF
. | TRBJ1-6 | 13 | . | TRBV27 | TGTGCCAGCAGACAAAACCCCAATTCACCCCTCCACTTT | CASRQNPNSPLHF
. | TRBJ2-2 | 15 | . | TRBV7-2 | TGTGCCAGCAGCTTGGGCAGGCGAGGCACCGGGGAGCTGTTTTTT | CASSLGRRGTGELFF
TRBD2 | TRBJ2-3 | 17 | few | TRBV4-3 | TGCGCCAGCAGCCAAGATGGCTGGGGCGGGAGCGCAGATACGCAGTATTTT | CASSQDGWGGSADTQYF
. | TRBJ1-1 | 11 | . | TRBV29-1 | TGCAGCGTGCGCAGGGGCACTGAAGCTTTCTTT | CSVRRGTEAFF
TRBD1 | TRBJ2-1 | 15 | few | TRBV15 | TGTGCCACCAGCAAAGACAGGGTTCCCTACAATGAGCAGTTCTTC | CATSKDRVPYNEQFF
. | TRBJ2-5 | 16 | . | TRBV5-1 | TGCGCCAGCAGCTTAGCCACAGGGTTACGCGGGGAGACCCAGTACTTC | CASSLATGLRGETQYF
TRBD1 | TRBJ1-1 | 16 | . | TRBV29-1 | TGCAGCGTTGTCTCTGGGACAGGGTGGATGAACACTGAAGCTTTCTTT | CSVVSGTGWMNTEAFF
. | TRBJ2-7 | 15 | few | TRBV7-9 | TGTGCCAGCAGTCCTCAAGCGGGCGCGACCTACGAGCAGTACTTC | CASSPQAGATYEQYF
. | TRBJ2-3 | 13 | . | TRBV18 | TGTGCCAGCTCAGTCGATCGGACAGATACGCAGTATTTT | CASSVDRTDTQYF
. | TRBJ2-3 | 13 | few | TRBV5-4 | TGTGCCAGCAGCCGTGGACTCACAGATACGCAGTATTTT | CASSRGLTDTQYF
TRBD1 | TRBJ1-5 | 15 | few | TRBV30 | TGTGCCTGGAGTCGGGACAGCTATAGCAATCAGCCCCAGCATTTT | CAWSRDSYSNQPQHF
TRBD2 | TRBJ2-7 | 16 | few | TRBV5-6 | TGTGCCAGCAGCTTGGCTGTTCTAGCGGGAGCCAACGAGCAGTACTTC | CASSLAVLAGANEQYF
. | TRBJ2-7 | 14 | few | TRBV18 | TGTGCCAGCTCCGGGACCGACAGCTCCTACGAGCAGTACTTC | CASSGTDSSYEQYF
. | TRBJ1-1 | 14 | . | TRBV13 | TGTGCCAGCAGCAATCGAAGGGTGAACACTGAAGCTTTCTTT | CASSNRRVNTEAFF
. | TRBJ2-1 | 14 | . | TRBV4-1 | TGCGCCAGCAGAACGACATCCACGGTCCATGAGCAGTTCTTC | CASRTTSTVHEQFF
. | TRBJ2-1 | 14 | . | TRBV7-9 | TGTGCCAGCAGCGACCTAGGGGTGGTCAATGAGCAGTTCTTC | CASSDLGVVNEQFF
. | TRBJ1-2 | 11 | few | TRBV6-1 | TGTGCCAGCAACAGGGCCGGGGGCTACACCTTC | CASNRAGGYTF
TRBD2 | TRBJ2-5 | 16 | . | TRBV7-6 | TGTGCCAGCAGCTGGGCAGCGGGAGGTAGGAAGGAGACCCAGTACTTC | CASSWAAGGRKETQYF
TRBD1 | TRBJ2-5 | 13 | . | TRBV10-3 | TGTGCCATCAGCGGGACAGATGGAGAGACCCAGTACTTC | CAISGTDGETQYF
. | TRBJ2-7 | 12 | few | TRBV29-1 | TGCAGCGTTGGAGGGGGAACCTACGAGCAGTACTTC | CSVGGGTYEQYF
. | TRBJ1-2 | 14 | few | TRBV28 | TGTGCCAGCACCTTTACGGGGACCTTGGATGGCTACACCTTC | CASTFTGTLDGYTF
. | TRBJ1-2 | 14 | few | TRBV15 | TGTGCCACCAGCAGAGGACAGAGGGGTTATGGCTACACCTTC | CATSRGQRGYGYTF
TRBD2 | TRBJ2-3 | 15 | . | TRBV10-3 | TGTGCCATCAGTGGGCTAGCGGTCAACACAGATACGCAGTATTTT | CAISGLAVNTDTQYF
. | TRBJ2-3 | 17 | . | TRBV7-2 | TGTGCCAGCAGCTTAGCAGGTGGAGGGATGGGCACAGATACGCAGTATTTT | CASSLAGGGMGTDTQYF
. | TRBJ2-2 | 17 | few | TRBV9 | TGTGCCAGCACCTCAAGGGGAGGGACAGGGAACACCGGGGAGCTGTTTTTT | CASTSRGGTGNTGELFF
TRBD1 | TRBJ1-4 | 14 | few | TRBV4-3 | TGCGCCAGCAGCCAGAACCGGGACAGTGAAAAACTGTTTTTT | CASSQNRDSEKLFF
. | TRBJ2-1 | 14 | few | TRBV29-1 | TGCAGCGTTGTTTCGGGAGAGGGGTACAATGAGCAGTTCTTC | CSVVSGEGYNEQFF
TRBD2 | TRBJ2-3 | 16 | few | TRBV4-3 | TGCGCCAGCAGCCAAGGGGTCAGCGGGAGCTCGGATACGCAGTATTTT | CASSQGVSGSSDTQYF
TRBD1 | TRBJ1-2 | 15 | few | TRBV29-1 | TGCAGCGTTGTTTTCCAGGGGGCTTGGTATGGAGGCTACACCTTC | CSVVFQGAWYGGYTF
. | TRBJ1-5 | 13 | . | TRBV7-9 | TGTGCCAGCAGCACCGGGGACAATCAGCCCCAGCATTTT | CASSTGDNQPQHF
. | TRBJ2-5 | 16 | . | TRBV18 | TGTGCCAGCTCAACGACCGGCCCAGGGCGGCAAGAGACCCAGTACTTC | CASSTTGPGRQETQYF
. | TRBJ2-1 | 14 | . | TRBV25-1 | TGTGCCAGCAGTGTGCCGGGTTCATTGGGTGAGCAGTTCTTC | CASSVPGSLGEQFF
TRBD1 | TRBJ2-3 | 17 | . | TRBV15 | TGTGCCACCAGCAGAGATTTTTACAGGGGAAGCACAGATACGCAGTATTTT | CATSRDFYRGSTDTQYF
. | TRBJ2-5 | 15 | . | TRBV5-4 | TGTGCCAGCAGCTTGGCCCCGAGCCGAGGGGAGACCCAGTACTTC | CASSLAPSRGETQYF
. | TRBJ2-1 | 11 | few | TRBV2 | TGTGCCAGCTTGGTTTACAATGAGCAGTTCTTC | CASLVYNEQFF
. | TRBJ1-1 | 12 | few | TRBV5-1 | TGCGCCAGCAGCACTCCGGGGAATGAAGCTTTCTTT | CASSTPGNEAFF